This T cell receptor beta chain was profiled in a study of CD8 T cells in ankylosing spondylitis. The study's findings and limits: Prior work had noted some motif variants in reactive arthritis blood and synovial fluid.

The V gene end was trimmed by 5 bases and the J gene end by 5 bases; junction bases not matched to a gene: 8. CDR3 length: 16 amino acids. This clonotype was seen a few times. Its antigen remains unknown. From the 5' RACE reads, TCRdb called clonotypes with MiXCR, one entry per CDR3 protein. The sample has around 300,000 distinct CDR3 sequences; roughly 14% are singletons. This sequence joins TRBV12-3 or TRBV12-4 and TRBJ2-3; 12 bases line up with TRBD2. What was sequenced was blood, either unsorted or a sorted T cell fraction (not recorded which). The source of this sequence is a male donor with ankylosing spondylitis or in good health (not recorded which). The CDR3 DNA is TGTGCCAGCAGTCCTCTAGCGGGGGGGCCTGGAGATACGCAGTATTTT. Its protein product is CASSPLAGGPGDTQYF.